A selection of T cell receptor beta chains follows, all from one sample in a study of cytomegalovirus exposure and HLA in healthy donors. The repertoire was sequenced with immunoSEQ multiplex PCR; TCRdb's copy has only in-frame clones and lacks some. The table shows some 78,000 clones, with around 68% occurring only once. The sequenced sample consisted of PBMCs. The receptors stem from a man between 35 and 55 years old in good health and CMV-seropositive. The CDR3 runs from the conserved cysteine through the conserved F or W. D genes are given only for firm matches. Clone size is stated in some rows and not others, as once, few, many or a class when expanded.

TRBV11-2,TRBJ2-3,.,TRBD2,CASSQGGRAWTDTQYF,TGTGCCAGCAGCCAAGGTGGGAGGGCCTGGACAGATACGCAGTATTTT
TRBV7-9,TRBJ1-1,.,.,CASSYAGNTEAFF,TGTGCCAGCAGCTATGCAGGTAATACTGAAGCTTTCTTT
TRBV30,TRBJ1-4,.,TRBD1,CAWKLQGGNEKLFF,TGTGCCTGGAAGTTACAGGGGGGTAATGAAAAACTGTTTTTT
TRBV6-6,TRBJ2-7,few,TRBD1,CASSPGQGAYEQYF,TGTGCCAGCAGCCCGGGACAGGGGGCCTACGAGCAGTACTTC
TRBV10-2,TRBJ1-1,.,TRBD1,CASSEDRGAFF,TGCGCCAGCAGTGAAGACAGGGGGGCTTTCTTT
TRBV28,TRBJ2-3,few,TRBD2,CASSFGGTVRADTQYF,TGTGCCAGCAGTTTCGGGGGGACGGTTCGGGCAGATACGCAGTATTTT
TRBV19,TRBJ1-5,.,.,CASSTTGIRQPQHF,TGTGCCAGTAGTACCACAGGGATCCGGCAGCCCCAGCATTTT
TRBV6-5,TRBJ1-1,few,.,CASSVEQGGTEAFF,TGTGCCAGCAGTGTAGAACAGGGTGGCACTGAAGCTTTCTTT
TRBV6-1,TRBJ1-4,once,.,CASRPGVTEEKLFF,TGTGCCAGCAGACCAGGGGTCACGGAGGAAAAACTGTTTTTT
TRBV7-9,TRBJ2-5,.,TRBD2,CASSYSRISGGTQETQYF,TGTGCCAGCAGCTACTCACGGATTAGCGGGGGGACCCAAGAGACCCAGTACTTC
TRBV6-6,TRBJ2-1,.,.,CASRRDSSYNEQFF,TGTGCCAGCAGGCGGGACAGTTCCTACAATGAGCAGTTCTTC
TRBV28,TRBJ2-7,.,.,CASGHRYEQYF,TGTGCCAGCGGACACCGATACGAGCAGTACTTC
TRBV19,TRBJ2-7,.,.,CAAGRAYEQYF,TGTGCCGCGGGGCGGGCCTACGAGCAGTACTTC
TRBV4-2,TRBJ2-3,.,TRBD2,CASSQVLAGGTDTQYF,TGTGCCAGCAGCCAAGTCCTAGCGGGAGGAACAGATACGCAGTATTTT
TRBV2,TRBJ2-6,.,TRBD1,CASSVSGRGTSGANVLTF,TGTGCCAGCAGTGTATCGGGCAGGGGGACCTCTGGGGCCAACGTCCTGACTTTC
TRBV5-1,TRBJ1-1,.,.,CASSLGEVGGNTEAFF,TGCGCCAGCAGCTTGGGGGAGGTGGGGGGGAACACTGAAGCTTTCTTT
TRBV10-2,TRBJ2-3,.,TRBD2,CASSEGRGGQNTQYF,TGCGCCAGCAGTGAAGGGCGGGGGGGCCAAAATACGCAGTATTTT
TRBV20-1,TRBJ2-7,few,.,CSATGNNEQYF,TGCAGTGCTACCGGGAATAATGAGCAGTACTTC
TRBV9,TRBJ2-5,once,.,CASSVNLQETQYF,TGTGCCAGCAGCGTAAATCTTCAAGAGACCCAGTACTTC
TRBV2,TRBJ2-7,.,TRBD2,CASRGREGPYEQYF,TGTGCCAGCCGAGGGCGGGAGGGCCCCTACGAGCAGTACTTC
TRBV23-1,TRBJ2-3,.,.,CASSPWPGCTDTQYF,TGCGCCAGCAGTCCCTGGCCAGGATGCACAGATACGCAGTATTTT
TRBV6-6,TRBJ2-7,.,TRBD2,CASSYSTSGTYEQYF,TGTGCCAGCAGTTACTCGACTAGCGGGACCTACGAGCAGTACTTC
TRBV7-9,TRBJ2-3,.,TRBD2,CASSSGTSGDTQYF,TGTGCCAGCAGTTCCGGGACTAGCGGAGATACGCAGTATTTT
TRBV7-2,TRBJ2-2,.,.,CASSSRVGAHTGELFF,TGTGCCAGCAGCTCTAGGGTAGGGGCCCATACCGGGGAGCTGTTTTTT
TRBV4-2,TRBJ2-5,.,.,CASSTTSIQETQYF,TGTGCCAGCAGCACAACTAGCATACAAGAGACCCAGTACTTC
TRBV7-9,TRBJ2-7,.,.,CASSFRGEQYF,TGTGCCAGCAGCTTCCGGGGGGAGCAGTACTTC
TRBV6-1,TRBJ1-1,.,.,CASTLTLGEAFF,TGTGCCAGCACCTTGACATTGGGTGAAGCTTTCTTT
TRBV6-1,TRBJ2-2,.,TRBD1,CASRSGTANTGELFF,TGTGCCAGCAGATCCGGGACAGCGAACACCGGGGAGCTGTTTTTT
TRBV6-6,TRBJ2-5,few,TRBD1,CASSPDRAQETQYF,TGTGCCAGCAGCCCGGACAGGGCACAAGAGACCCAGTACTTC
TRBV28,TRBJ2-7,.,.,CASSFSTETPLSEQYF,TGTGCCAGCAGTTTTTCCACAGAGACCCCGTTGAGCGAGCAGTACTTC
TRBV27,TRBJ2-7,.,TRBD1,CASWRGTGQGAYEQYF,TGTGCCAGCTGGAGGGGGACGGGACAGGGGGCCTACGAGCAGTACTTC
TRBV10-3,TRBJ1-1,.,.,CAISEEGGYTEAFF,TGTGCCATCAGTGAGGAGGGTGGATACACTGAAGCTTTCTTT
TRBV30,TRBJ2-3,.,TRBD2,CAWSVGAGETDTQYF,TGTGCCTGGAGTGTAGGGGCGGGGGAGACAGATACGCAGTATTTT
TRBV20-1,TRBJ2-3,.,.,CSARLIDTQYF,TGCAGTGCTAGGTTAATAGATACGCAGTATTTT
TRBV10-1,TRBJ2-2,.,.,CASSDPGHSNTGELFF,TGCGCCAGCAGTGATCCGGGACATTCGAACACCGGGGAGCTGTTTTTT
TRBV25-1,TRBJ1-2,.,.,CASSRESNYGYTF,TGTGCCAGCAGCCGGGAATCTAACTATGGCTACACCTTC
TRBV5-1,TRBJ2-7,.,TRBD2,CASSLIAGDPEQYF,TGCGCCAGCAGCTTGATAGCGGGAGACCCCGAGCAGTACTTC
TRBV5-1,TRBJ2-7,.,.,CASSQSSGGRTYEQYF,TGCGCCAGCAGCCAATCCTCAGGGGGGAGAACCTACGAGCAGTACTTC
TRBV4-1,TRBJ2-5,.,.,CASSQTGFGETQYF,TGCGCCAGCAGCCAAACAGGTTTCGGAGAGACCCAGTACTTC
TRBV18,TRBJ1-1,once,.,CASSPGTLNTEAFF,TGTGCCAGCTCACCCGGGACACTGAACACTGAAGCTTTCTTT
TRBV15,TRBJ1-4,.,.,CATSSRTARGEKLFF,TGTGCCACCAGCAGCCGGACCGCCAGAGGGGAAAAACTGTTTTTT
TRBV28,TRBJ1-6,.,TRBD1,CASSLSQGARNSPLHF,TGTGCCAGCAGTTTATCACAGGGGGCAAGGAATTCACCCCTCCACTTT
TRBV19,TRBJ2-1,.,TRBD1,CASSIEGAQNEQFF,TGTGCCAGTAGTATTGAGGGGGCGCAAAATGAGCAGTTCTTC
TRBV28,TRBJ1-5,.,TRBD1,CASSTTGAYSNQPQHF,TGTGCCAGCAGTACGACAGGGGCTTATAGCAATCAGCCCCAGCATTTT
TRBV6-5,TRBJ1-5,.,.,CASRRTVSSNQPQHF,TGTGCCAGCAGGAGGACAGTTTCTAGCAATCAGCCCCAGCATTTT
TRBV7-2,TRBJ1-6,.,TRBD1,CASSTRQGSSPLHF,TGTGCCAGCAGCACAAGACAGGGTAGCTCACCCCTCCACTTT
TRBV28,TRBJ2-1,.,TRBD2,CASSSQLAPTYNEQFF,TGTGCCAGCAGCTCACAACTAGCGCCAACGTACAATGAGCAGTTCTTC
TRBV4-1,TRBJ2-2,.,.,CASSVQLGDTGELFF,TGCGCCAGCAGCGTCCAATTAGGAGACACCGGGGAGCTGTTTTTT